This TCR beta chain was obtained from a study of cytomegalovirus exposure and HLA in healthy donors. Study conclusions and caveats: According to reports, the classifier identified cytomegalovirus status with high specificity and sensitivity. TCR sequences were mostly rare, though some public TCRs occurred in many donors.

Sequencing used immunoSEQ multiplex PCR; TCRdb keeps in-frame clones, though not all of them. The data show around 300,000 clones, 88% seen once. Comments on this clone: Its antigen is currently unknown.

The V gene lost 10 bases and the J gene lost 0 bases, with 12 bases spanning the gap. Germline V gives CDR1 KGHSH, CDR2 LQKENI. The CDR3 spans 13 residues. The receptor was derived from a woman younger than 30 in good health and CMV-seronegative. Sequenced input: PBMCs. The chain links TRBV18 to TRBJ1-1; weak D call: TRBD1 (6 bases). Here the CDR3 DNA reads TGTGCCACCACTGGGACATTGAACACTGAAGCTTTCTTT. This encodes CATTGTLNTEAFF. Based on the CDR3 plus reference TRBV18 and TRBJ1-1, the full variable domain is NAGVMQNPRHLVRRRGQEARLRCSPMKGHSHVYWYRQLPEEGLKFMVYLQKENIIDESGMPKERFSAEFPKEGPSILRIQQVVRGDSAAYFCATTGTLNTEAFFGQGTRLTVV.